One sample yielded the 24 T cell receptor beta chains listed below, sequenced in a study of siplizumab effects on memory and regulatory T cells (dated by TCRdb to the late 2010s). Libraries were constructed by the immunoSEQ multiplex PCR assay. TCRdb took this table from immuneACCESS and kept in-frame rearrangements with V and J called. Such tables lack part of the clones; where checked against another copy, unresolved V genes explain under half of the gap, and the rest is unexplained. This sample lists around 77,000 clones; more than 80% were detected once. About 27% of the sample comes from the top ten. The sequenced sample was CD8+ T cells sorted from blood. These receptors were taken from a human donor in good health.

This rearrangement joins TRBV6-6 to TRBJ1-1; possibly TRBD1 for D (5 bases). V lost 3 bases to trimming and J lost 3 bases, with 11 bases between them. This CDR3 has 14 amino acids. Per germline, CDR1 MNHNY and CDR2 SVGAGI (reference sequence). The DNA for the CDR3 is TGTGCCAGCAGTTATCGGGACTTATACACTGAAGCTTTCTTT. Translated: CASSYRDLYTEAFF.

The chain uses TRBV11-3 and TRBJ2-1; D is perhaps TRBD2 (6 bases). Germline loops: CDR1 SGHNT, CDR2 YENEEA. The CDR3 loop spans 16 amino acids. V was clipped by 5 bases and J by 6 bases, with 20 bases between them. CDR3 amino acids: CASSPPTGSPSNEQFF. The CDR3 coding sequence is TGTGCCAGCAGCCCCCCTACCGGGAGTCCTAGCAATGAGCAGTTCTTC.

The chain recombines TRBV27 with TRBJ1-5; 7 nucleotides line up with TRBD1. CDR3 size: 13 residues. Germline CDR1 MNHEY, CDR2 SMNVEV (reference sequence). Losses at the gene ends were 5 bases for V and 5 bases for J; bases not matched to a gene: 3. The CDR3 DNA is TGTGCCAGCAGTATCACAGGGGATCAGCCCCAGCATTTT. It yields the protein CASSITGDQPQHF.

The chain employs TRBV4-1 and TRBJ1-1, with 7 bases identical to TRBD1. Germline lookup yields CDR1 MGHRA and CDR2 YSYEKL. Trimming took 5 bases from V and 7 from J; bases not matched to a gene: 10. The CDR3 is 14 amino acids. This CDR3 is CASSKRYGTVEAFF. Written as DNA, the CDR3 is TGCGCCAGCAGCAAACGCTATGGGACAGTTGAAGCTTTCTTT.

The rearrangement joins TRBV4-2 to TRBJ2-3; D not certain. The germline V gene encodes CDR1 LGHNA and CDR2 YNFKEQ. This CDR3 has 15 amino acids. V was cut by 1 base and J by 0 bases, with 8 bases left in between. This chain's CDR3 is CASSQVEGSTDTQYF. The DNA for the CDR3 is TGTGCCAGCAGCCAAGTTGAAGGGAGCACAGATACGCAGTATTTT.

The chain uses TRBV27 and TRBJ2-7; 10 bases are shared with TRBD1. Germline V gene lookup returns CDR1 MNHEY and CDR2 SMNVEV (reference sequence). The length of the CDR3 is 16 residues. The V and J ends lost 2 bases and 6 bases, in that order; junction bases with no gene match: 10. The CDR3 spells CASSLRPGTGVSEQYF. In DNA, the CDR3 is TGTGCCAGCAGTTTACGCCCTGGGACAGGGGTAAGCGAGCAGTACTTC.

The chain joins TRBV6-6 to TRBJ2-5; D not certain. CDR1 MNHNY and CDR2 SVGAGI come from the germline V gene (reference sequence). This CDR3 is built from 14 residues. Trimming shortened V by 7 bases and J by 4 bases, and 16 bases separated the two germline ends. DNA of the CDR3: TGTGCCAGCACCACAAAGGCATGGGGAGAGACCCAGTACTTC. It translates to CASTTKAWGETQYF.

This chain uses TRBV6-6 with TRBJ2-7; TRBD2 matches at 8 bases. The germline V gene has CDR1 MNHNY and CDR2 SVGAGI (reference sequence). The CDR3 length is 12 residues. Unmatched junction bases numbered 4, after V lost 7 bases and J lost 5 bases. The CDR3 sequence is CASTQAGDEQYF. The CDR3 bases are TGTGCCAGCACCCAAGCGGGGGACGAGCAGTACTTC.

V usage is TRBV27 and J usage is TRBJ1-2; 9 bases agree with TRBD1. J gave up 3 bases and V 7 bases, and 6 bases lay outside the gene matches. The CDR3 sequence is 14 residues long. Germline CDR1 MNHEY, CDR2 SMNVEV (reference sequence). The CDR3 DNA sequence: TGTGCCAGCAAGCCGGGACAGGGTTACTATGGCTACACCTTC. This sequence encodes CASKPGQGYYGYTF.

This chain joins TRBV7-6 and TRBJ1-1, with D unclear. The germline V and J ends were trimmed by 4 bases and 8 bases, with 14 bases remaining between them. The CDR3 has 13 amino acids. Germline V lookup: CDR1 SGHVS, CDR2 FNYEAQ. The CDR3 here is CASSSEVGSEAFF. Here the CDR3 DNA reads TGTGCCAGCAGCTCCGAGGTGGGGAGCGAAGCTTTCTTT.

In its sample, this clone was seen a few times. V usage is TRBV4-2 and J usage is TRBJ1-1; D possibly corresponds to TRBD1 (5 bases). V gave up 0 bases and J gave up 11 bases, with 13 bases separating them. In germline, CDR1 is LGHNA, CDR2 YNFKEQ. This CDR3 is built from 13 residues. CDR3 coding DNA: TGTGCCAGCAGCCAAGATCAGGCGGGGGATGCTTTCTTT. Protein product: CASSQDQAGDAFF.

The chain couples TRBV2 to TRBJ1-2, with D uncertain. The CDR3 has 12 residues. Germline V gene data show CDR1 as SNHLY and CDR2 as FYNNEI. V was cut by 4 bases and J by 6 bases, with 9 bases left in between. The CDR3: CASSVGMDGYTF. CDR3 in DNA: TGTGCCAGCAGTGTGGGCATGGATGGCTACACCTTC. The complete variable domain, with remaining parts taken from reference TRBV2 and TRBJ1-2, reads EPEVTQTPSHQVTQMGQEVILRCVPISNHLYFYWYRQILGQKVEFLVSFYNNEISEKSEIFDDQFSVERPDGSNFTLKIRSTKLEDSAMYFCASSVGMDGYTFGSGTRLTVV.

V and J are TRBV10-1 and TRBJ2-3; a weak D match, TRBD2 (5 bases). The CDR3 extends over 16 amino acids. Germline CDR1 and CDR2: WNHNN and SYGVQD (reference sequence). V lost 0 bases, J lost 2 bases, and 12 bases lay in between. In nucleotides, the CDR3 is TGCGCCAGCAGTGAGTCGATCAGCGGCTCCACAGATACGCAGTATTTT. This encodes CASSESISGSTDTQYF.

V and J are TRBV7-9 and TRBJ2-3, with TRBD1 matching 10 bases. Germline CDR1 is SEHNR and CDR2 is FQNEAQ (reference sequence). CDR3 length: 15 amino acids. Trimming at V came to 1 base and at J to 4 bases, leaving 2 bases not matched to a gene. CDR3 residues: CASSLGQGASDTQYF. In nucleotides, the CDR3 is TGTGCCAGCAGCTTAGGACAGGGGGCTTCAGATACGCAGTATTTT. The whole variable domain, remainder taken from reference TRBV7-9 and TRBJ2-3, is DTGVSQNPRHKITKRGQNVTFRCDPISEHNRLYWYRQTLGQGPEFLTYFQNEAQLEKSRLLSDRFSAERPKGSFSTLEIQRTEQGDSAMYLCASSLGQGASDTQYFGPGTRLTVL.

The rearrangement uses TRBV27 and TRBJ2-3; TRBD2 agrees at 10 bases. This CDR3 is 15 amino acids long. With 4 bases clipped from V and 5 bases from J, the junction kept 6 bases outside the gene matches. Germline CDR1 reads MNHEY; CDR2 reads SMNVEV (reference sequence). The CDR3 protein is CASSSYTSGIDTQYF. The DNA for the CDR3 is TGTGCCAGCAGTTCCTACACTAGCGGGATAGATACGCAGTATTTT.

The chain recombines TRBV27 with TRBJ2-1, with TRBD2 identical over 9 bases. After removal of 6 bases from V and 8 bases from J, the junction contained 11 bases not matched to a gene. CDR3 length: 15 amino acids. Germline V lookup: CDR1 MNHEY, CDR2 SMNVEV (reference sequence). CDR3 DNA: TGTGCCAGCAGCCGTAGCGGGAGTCAGGGGGATGAGCAGTTCTTC. Its translation: CASSRSGSQGDEQFF.

The V call is TRBV5-8, the J call TRBJ2-5; D is unclear. V shed 0 bases and J shed 1 base, with 16 bases lying between them. Germline V gene lookup returns CDR1 SGHTS and CDR2 YDEGEE. The CDR3 extends over 17 amino acids. The CDR3 nucleotides read TGTGCCAGCAGCTTGGATTCGTATGGCAGAACCCAAGAGACCCAGTACTTC. Encoded protein: CASSLDSYGRTQETQYF.

The rearrangement joins TRBV29-1 to TRBJ2-5; D is unclear. V lost 7 bases and J 11 bases, leaving 14 bases between the germline ends. CDR1 and CDR2 from the germline V gene are SQVTM and ANQGSEA. The CDR3 spans 10 residues. CDR3 sequence (DNA): TGCAGCGCGACAATGGGTGAGCAGTACTTC. Translating it yields CSATMGEQYF.

J is TRBJ2-1 and V is TRBV11-2; D call uncertain. The CDR3 is 17 residues long. Trimming cost V 5 bases and J 4 bases, with 21 bases left between them. Per germline, CDR1 SGHAT and CDR2 FQNNGV. The CDR3 protein is CASSPFPKGHRYNEQFF. In DNA form, the CDR3 reads TGTGCCAGCAGCCCATTCCCTAAAGGGCATAGGTACAATGAGCAGTTCTTC.

The CDR3 is CASSPPWGQGYYEQYF. CDR3 DNA sequence: TGTGCCAGCAGCCCCCCTTGGGGACAGGGCTACTACGAGCAGTACTTC. The rearrangement joins TRBV7-9 to TRBJ2-7; TRBD1 aligns across 9 bases. Germline CDR1 reads SEHNR; CDR2 reads FQNEAQ (reference sequence). V gave up 5 bases and J gave up 3 bases; unmatched junction bases: 11. CDR3 length: 16 residues.

This clone was counted a single time. The chain has TRBV7-9 and TRBJ1-1, with a tentative D call TRBD1 (6 bases). The CDR3 runs 13 residues. V lost 6 bases and J lost 4, with 12 bases in between. Germline assignment: CDR1 SEHNR and CDR2 FQNEAQ (reference sequence). CDR3 protein: CASSQGMSTEAFF. In nucleotides, the CDR3 is TGTGCCAGCAGTCAGGGGATGAGCACTGAAGCTTTCTTT.

This clone occurred once. This chain links TRBV6-5 with TRBJ2-1; TRBD2 matches 10 bases. V lost 8 bases to trimming and J lost 6 bases; unmatched junction nucleotides: 10. The CDR3 runs to 15 residues. The germline V gene encodes CDR1 MNHEY and CDR2 SVGAGI. The CDR3 DNA sequence: TGTGCCAGCTGCCCCGGACTAGCGGAAATCAATGAGCAGTTCTTC. Protein sequence: CASCPGLAEINEQFF.

This chain connects TRBV27 to TRBJ2-1; TRBD1 is a possible D gene (5 bases). V lost 0 bases to trimming and J lost 1 base, with 10 bases between them. In germline, CDR1 is MNHEY, CDR2 SMNVEV (reference sequence). The CDR3 totals 16 residues. CDR3 nucleotides: TGTGCCAGCAGTTTATCTAAGGGGAAGTCCTACAATGAGCAGTTCTTC. It translates to CASSLSKGKSYNEQFF.

This sequence joins TRBV14 and TRBJ2-3; unclear D gene. V dropped 1 base and J dropped 2 bases, with 16 bases sitting between them. The CDR3 runs to 17 residues. Germline values: CDR1 SGHDN, CDR2 FVKESK. The CDR3 loop reads CASSQAALRHFTDTQYF. CDR3 DNA sequence: TGTGCCAGCAGCCAAGCGGCACTGCGACACTTCACAGATACGCAGTATTTT.